Each of the 27 T cell receptor beta chains below was sequenced from the same sample in a study of blood T cell repertoires in COVID-19. Sequenced by immunoSEQ multiplex PCR; TCRdb stores in-frame clones only, minus some. The repertoire includes tens of thousands of clones, around 86% of them detected once, and 27% sits in the top ten. The sample taken for sequencing was peripheral blood. These receptors were collected from a man aged 50-60 years with active or convalescent COVID-19.

The CDR3 reads CASSQDSSGPFFHNEQFF. The CDR3 coding sequence is TGTGCCAGCAGCCAAGATTCTAGCGGCCCATTTTTTCACAATGAGCAGTTCTTC. The rearrangement uses TRBV14 and TRBJ2-1; TRBD2 aligns across 7 bases. The CDR3 spans 18 residues. Germline-derived CDR1 and CDR2 are SGHDN and FVKESK. Trimming took 0 bases from V and 5 from J; bases not matched to a gene: 13.

V usage is TRBV28 and J usage is TRBJ2-3, with a possible D match to TRBD1 (6 bases). CDR1 and CDR2 (germline): MDHEN, SYDVKM. This CDR3 spans 16 amino acids. V lost 5 bases to trimming and J lost 0 bases, with 15 bases between them. The CDR3 here is CASSIRTAYSTDTQYF. The CDR3 DNA reads TGTGCCAGCAGTATAAGGACAGCTTATAGCACAGATACGCAGTATTTT. Filled out from reference TRBV28 and TRBJ2-3, the complete variable domain reads DVKVTQSSRYLVKRTGEKVFLECVQDMDHENMFWYRQDPGLGLRLIYFSYDVKMKEKGDIPEGYSVSREKKERFSLILESASTNQTSMYLCASSIRTAYSTDTQYFGPGTRLTVL.

The rearrangement links TRBV27 to TRBJ2-1; 8 nucleotides agree with TRBD2. The CDR3 is 16 amino acids. Germline V lookup: CDR1 MNHEY, CDR2 SMNVEV (reference sequence). With V trimmed by 5 bases and J by 2 bases, 8 bases remained unmatched. The CDR3 sequence: CASSISGGRTYNEQFF. CDR3 coding DNA: TGTGCCAGCAGTATAAGCGGGGGCCGTACCTACAATGAGCAGTTCTTC.

V is TRBV19 and J is TRBJ2-7, with 9 bases lining up with TRBD1. CDR1 and CDR2 from the germline V gene are LNHDA and SQIVND (reference sequence). The CDR3 loop spans 15 amino acids. After removal of 5 bases from V and 4 bases from J, the junction contained 9 bases not matched to a gene. The CDR3 region is CASSGQTGGAYEQYF. CDR3 sequence (DNA): TGTGCCAGTAGTGGTCAGACAGGGGGGGCGTACGAGCAGTACTTC.

The chain combines TRBV7-7 with TRBJ2-2; 7 nucleotides agree with TRBD1. This CDR3 spans 16 amino acids. The germline CDR1 and CDR2 sequences are SSHAT and FNYEAQ (reference sequence). Germline trimming cut 2 bases from V and 4 bases from J; bases unmatched to any gene: 7. The CDR3 DNA reads as TGTGCCAGCAGCTTAAGAGAAACAGGGGCCACCGGGGAGCTGTTTTTT. This sequence encodes CASSLRETGATGELFF.

The chain joins TRBV15 to TRBJ2-2; D gene ambiguous. V lost 0 bases and J lost 3, with 8 bases in between. Germline V CDR1 and CDR2: LNHNV, YYDKDF (reference sequence). The CDR3 loop spans 15 amino acids. The chain's CDR3 is CATSRDRYYTGELFF. CDR3 in DNA: TGTGCCACCAGCAGAGACCGATACTACACCGGGGAGCTGTTTTTT.

The J gene is TRBJ2-3, the V gene TRBV3-1 (or the pseudogene TRBV3-2); 11 bases match TRBD1. This CDR3 region has 16 residues. Germline assignment: CDR1 LGHDT and CDR2 YNNKEL (reference sequence). The junction had 4 bases not matched to a gene; V was cut back by 2 bases and J by 3 bases. CDR3 DNA sequence: TGTGCCAGCAGCCAAACCGGGACAGGGGGGACAGATACGCAGTATTTT. It specifies CASSQTGTGGTDTQYF.

The chain combines TRBV5-1 with TRBJ2-3; D may be TRBD2 (5 bases). Germline assignment: CDR1 SGHRS and CDR2 YFSETQ. The CDR3 is 15 residues long. The ends were cut back, 0 bases at V and 6 bases at J, with 14 bases in the middle. The CDR3 sequence is CASSLAGFGGDTQYF. In DNA, the CDR3 is TGCGCCAGCAGCTTGGCGGGGTTCGGCGGGGATACGCAGTATTTT.

The V and J genes are TRBV21-1 and TRBJ2-1; the table calls TRBD1, which could not be checked here. TRBV21-1 is shown as a pseudogene. There are 12 residues in the CDR3. CDR3 sequence reads: CASSANSNEQFF. The DNA of the CDR3 is TGTGCCAGCAGCGCCAACAGTAATGAGCAGTTCTTC.

The rearrangement joins TRBV28 to TRBJ2-1, with TRBD1 matching 10 bases. The germline V gene has CDR1 MDHEN and CDR2 SYDVKM. Germline trimming cut 10 bases from V and 8 bases from J; bases unmatched to any gene: 14. The CDR3 is made up of 15 amino acids. The CDR3 DNA reads as TGTGCCACCACCAAGGGGGGACAGGGGTTCGATGAGCAGTTCTTC. It encodes CATTKGGQGFDEQFF.

This clone has only one observation. This chain joins TRBV5-1 and TRBJ2-1, with TRBD2 identical over 9 bases. Germline trimming cut 4 bases from V and 9 bases from J; bases unmatched to any gene: 11. This CDR3 comprises 15 residues. CDR1 and CDR2 (germline): SGHRS, YFSETQ. CDR3 protein: CASSPGTSSSGEQFF. For the CDR3, the DNA is TGCGCCAGCAGCCCCGGGACTAGCTCCAGTGGTGAGCAGTTCTTC.

The chain employs TRBV19 and TRBJ2-3; TRBD2 aligns across 11 bases. Germline V CDR1 and CDR2: LNHDA, SQIVND (reference sequence). The CDR3 totals 16 residues. Trimming took 7 bases from V and 1 from J; bases not matched to a gene: 7. The CDR3 coding sequence is TGTGCCAGTAAGACTCTAGCGGGGGGCCGCACAGATACGCAGTATTTT. It specifies CASKTLAGGRTDTQYF.

This clone was counted only a few times. The chain is built from TRBV4-2 and TRBJ1-1, with 7 bases fitting TRBD1. The CDR3 has 16 residues. Trimming took 1 base from V and 3 from J; bases not matched to a gene: 8. The germline V gene encodes CDR1 LGHNA and CDR2 YNFKEQ. For the CDR3, the DNA is TGTGCCAGCAGCCAAGGACAGGGCCCAAGGGACACTGAAGCTTTCTTT. This codes for CASSQGQGPRDTEAFF.

This rearrangement joins TRBV7-8 to TRBJ2-7; 12 nucleotides agree with TRBD2. The CDR3 is made up of 14 amino acids. V lost 5 bases and J lost 6; bases outside the gene matches: 5. Germline V gene lookup returns CDR1 SGHVS and CDR2 FQNEAQ. CDR3 DNA sequence: TGTGCCAGCAGCCCTGCTAGCGGGAGGGCCGAGCAGTACTTC. Protein product: CASSPASGRAEQYF. The full variable domain, its missing parts supplied by reference TRBV7-8 and TRBJ2-7, is GAGVSQSPRYKVAKRGQDVALRCDPISGHVSLFWYQQALGQGPEFLTYFQNEAQLDKSGLPSDRFFAERPEGSVSTLKIQRTQQEDSAVYLCASSPASGRAEQYFGPGTRLTVT.

This chain uses TRBV6-2 or TRBV6-3 with TRBJ2-2; 14 bases match TRBD2. J gave up 0 bases and V 1 base, and 4 bases lay outside the gene matches. Germline V gives CDR1 MNHEY, CDR2 SVGEGT. The CDR3 length is 19 residues. The CDR3 reads CASSYFGLAGGTNTGELFF. The CDR3 bases are TGTGCCAGCAGTTACTTCGGACTAGCGGGAGGCACGAACACCGGGGAGCTGTTTTTT.

The chain has TRBV6-6 and TRBJ2-5, with 8 nucleotides matching TRBD2. This CDR3 has 16 amino acids. Per the germline V gene, CDR1 is MNHNY and CDR2 is SVGAGI (reference sequence). V lost 1 base to trimming and J lost 5 bases; unmatched junction nucleotides: 9. CDR3 in DNA: TGTGCCAGCAGTTACTACCAAGCGGGAGAGGGGGAGACCCAGTACTTC. Protein sequence: CASSYYQAGEGETQYF.

The CDR3 loop is CASSAGDRVGTDTQYF. DNA of the CDR3: TGTGCCAGCAGCGCGGGGGACAGGGTTGGAACAGATACGCAGTATTTT. The chain is built from TRBV6-4 and TRBJ2-3; TRBD1 matches 9 bases. CDR1 is MRHNA and CDR2 is SNTAGT in the germline V gene. This CDR3 contains 16 residues. The trim removed 6 bases at V and 3 bases at J, leaving 10 bases unmatched.

The chain employs TRBV19 and TRBJ1-1; 7 bases agree with TRBD1. The CDR3 consists of 15 residues. V trimming: 3 bases; J trimming: 10 bases; junction bases outside the gene matches: 14. CDR1 is LNHDA and CDR2 is SQIVND in the germline V gene (reference sequence). The CDR3 loop reads CASSIHRGPRAVAFF. The CDR3 coding sequence is TGTGCCAGTAGTATTCACAGGGGACCTCGGGCCGTAGCTTTCTTT.

The J gene is TRBJ2-5, the V gene TRBV5-8; no clear D gene. Per the germline V gene, CDR1 is SGHTS and CDR2 is YDEGEE. This CDR3 spans 13 amino acids. The V end was cut by 0 bases, the J end by 7 bases, with 10 bases between. The CDR3 DNA reads as TGTGCCAGCAGCTTGGGGAGATTGGGGACCCAGTACTTC. Translation: CASSLGRLGTQYF.

The chain recombines TRBV5-1 with TRBJ2-1, with a possible D match to TRBD2 (5 bases). Per germline, CDR1 SGHRS and CDR2 YFSETQ. The CDR3 contains 15 residues. Trimming took off 4 bases at V and 4 bases at J, with 15 bases between the two ends. CDR3: CASSPAGNGYNEQFF. Written as DNA, the CDR3 is TGCGCCAGCAGCCCGGCGGGCAACGGATACAATGAGCAGTTCTTC.

The chain recombines TRBV11-2 with TRBJ2-5; 7 bases agree with TRBD1. Trimming cost V 5 bases and J 4 bases; bases outside gene matches: 10. Germline CDR1 reads SGHAT; CDR2 reads FQNNGV. The CDR3 totals 15 residues. Written as DNA, the CDR3 is TGTGCCAGCAGCAAGATAACAGGGGACCGAGAGACCCAGTACTTC. The encoded protein is CASSKITGDRETQYF.

The rearrangement uses TRBV9 and TRBJ2-7; 9 positions match TRBD1. The CDR3 contains 14 residues. J lost 3 bases, V lost 0 bases, and 1 base had no gene match. Per germline, CDR1 SGDLS and CDR2 YYNGEE. CDR3 DNA sequence: TGTGCCAGCAGCGTAGGACAGGGGGTCTACGAGCAGTACTTC. Protein product: CASSVGQGVYEQYF.

V usage is TRBV3-1 (or the pseudogene TRBV3-2) and J usage is TRBJ1-1; D uncertain. Germline-derived CDR1 and CDR2 are LGHDT and YNNKEL (reference sequence). V was trimmed by 4 bases and J by 3 bases, leaving 9 bases between them. CDR3 length: 13 residues. The CDR3 sequence: CASSLQRDTEAFF. The CDR3 coding sequence is TGTGCCAGCAGCCTACAGCGGGACACTGAAGCTTTCTTT.

This clone showed up just once. The chain couples TRBV11-2 to TRBJ2-7; 10 bases line up with TRBD1. CDR1 is SGHAT, CDR2 FQNNGV, per germline. The junction had 3 bases not matched to a gene; V was cut back by 4 bases and J by 3 bases. The CDR3 is 14 residues long. The CDR3 nucleotides read TGTGCCAGCAGCTCGGGACAGGGGTACTACGAGCAGTACTTC. Its translation: CASSSGQGYYEQYF.

The sample holds one count of this clone. The chain couples TRBV10-1 to TRBJ2-3; a possible D gene is TRBD2 (6 bases). The germline V gene encodes CDR1 WNHNN and CDR2 SYGVQD (reference sequence). This CDR3 has 14 amino acids. With 6 bases removed from V and 7 bases from J, the gap between germline ends came to 17 bases. The CDR3, as DNA: TGCGCCAGCAGCATCGGGACTCGGATTAATACGCAGTATTTT. This sequence encodes CASSIGTRINTQYF.

This chain connects TRBV24-1 to TRBJ2-5; TRBD2 matches at 13 bases. The CDR3 has 17 residues. With V trimmed by 4 bases and J by 4 bases, 8 bases remained unmatched. Per germline, CDR1 KGHDR and CDR2 SFDVKD. Written as DNA, the CDR3 is TGTGCCACCAGTGAAGAAGGACTAGCGGGAGTTGCAGAGACCCAGTACTTC. Translation gives CATSEEGLAGVAETQYF.

The chain combines TRBV10-1 with TRBJ2-3; no definite D call. Germline V gene data show CDR1 as WNHNN and CDR2 as SYGVQD (reference sequence). V was trimmed by 2 bases and J by 6 bases, leaving 15 bases between them. This CDR3 has 15 residues. The CDR3 bases are TGCGCCAGCAGTGAGACGAACGAATACTCGGATACGCAGTATTTT. Amino acid sequence: CASSETNEYSDTQYF.